The 12 T cell receptor beta chains below all came from one sample that was sequenced in a study of blood T cell repertoires in COVID-19. The table came from immunoSEQ multiplex PCR; TCRdb's copy has only in-frame clones and leaves some out. The data show about 140,000 clones, over 80% seen once. Sequencing was performed on peripheral blood. The receptors shown here come from a human donor in a cohort sampled during active COVID-19.

V and J are TRBV3-1 (or the pseudogene TRBV3-2) and TRBJ1-2; D is ambiguous. The V gene lost 2 bases and the J gene lost 1 base, with 11 bases spanning the gap. This CDR3 has 15 amino acids. Germline values: CDR1 LGHDT, CDR2 YNNKEL (reference sequence). The CDR3 protein is CASSQWASRNYGYTF. The CDR3 region has the DNA TGTGCCAGCAGCCAATGGGCCTCTCGTAACTATGGCTACACCTTC.

The V and J genes are TRBV7-9 and TRBJ2-1, with 8 bases fitting TRBD2. CDR1 is SEHNR, CDR2 FQNEAQ, per germline (reference sequence). This CDR3 comprises 16 residues. V lost 5 bases, J lost 2 bases, and 8 bases stayed unmatched. Here the CDR3 reads CASSHRAGGAYNEQFF. The CDR3, as DNA: TGTGCCAGCAGCCACCGTGCGGGGGGTGCCTACAATGAGCAGTTCTTC.

In its sample, this clone was seen once. At one end the junction does not follow the germline gene, possibly because of a read error. The rearrangement links TRBV3-1 (or the pseudogene TRBV3-2) to TRBJ2-1; D is unresolved. The V gene's germline CDR1 is LGHDT and CDR2 YNNKEL (reference sequence). The length of the CDR3 is 13 residues. CDR3: CASSQNSNNEQFF. The CDR3 DNA is TGTGCCAGCAGCCAAAACTCCAACAATGAGCAGTTCTTC.

This clone was seen once. This chain joins TRBV9 and TRBJ2-3; 8 bases match TRBD1. The CDR3 has 16 residues. Looked up from germline, CDR1 is SGDLS and CDR2 is YYNGEE. The V gene end was trimmed by 3 bases and the J gene end by 3 bases; junction bases not matched to a gene: 9. CDR3 amino acids: CASSALTGGGTDTQYF. The CDR3 bases are TGTGCCAGCAGCGCCCTTACAGGGGGTGGGACAGATACGCAGTATTTT.

The count of this clone is one. The rearrangement uses TRBV18 and TRBJ2-3; 9 nucleotides line up with TRBD2. CDR1 is KGHSH and CDR2 is LQKENI in the germline V gene. Trimming removed 2 bases from V and 2 bases from J; junction bases left unmatched: 5. The CDR3 extends over 16 amino acids. The CDR3 here is CASSPGAGLATDTQYF. In DNA form, the CDR3 reads TGTGCCAGCTCACCAGGCGCGGGACTAGCCACAGATACGCAGTATTTT.

The V call is TRBV7-6, the J call TRBJ1-5; D call uncertain. Germline V gene data show CDR1 as SGHVS and CDR2 as FNYEAQ. V lost 5 bases, J lost 4 bases, and 12 bases lay in between. The CDR3 totals 14 residues. Written as DNA, the CDR3 is TGTGCCAGCAGCCCAAACACCGGGAATCAGCCCCAGCATTTT. Translation gives CASSPNTGNQPQHF.

The J gene is TRBJ1-5, the V gene TRBV29-1, with D perhaps TRBD1 (6 bases). V lost 4 bases to trimming and J lost 0 bases, with 16 bases between them. Germline CDR1 reads SQVTM; CDR2 reads ANQGSEA. The CDR3 runs to 16 residues. The CDR3 coding sequence is TGCAGCGTTGTCACAGGGTCAACGGATAGCAATCAGCCCCAGCATTTT. This codes for CSVVTGSTDSNQPQHF.

This chain links TRBV20-1 with TRBJ2-7, with a weak D call TRBD1 (5 bases). V lost 3 bases to trimming and J lost 5 bases, with 11 bases between them. The CDR3 has 12 amino acids. Germline values: CDR1 DFQATT, CDR2 SNEGSKA (reference sequence). DNA for the CDR3: TGCAGTGCTAGTACGACAGTGAACGAGCAGTACTTC. It encodes CSASTTVNEQYF.

The chain has TRBV19 and TRBJ2-4; 9 nucleotides match TRBD1. V shed 9 bases and J 7 bases; nucleotides not matched to a gene: 10. Germline V lookup: CDR1 LNHDA, CDR2 SQIVND (reference sequence). CDR3 length: 14 amino acids. The CDR3 DNA follows: TGTGCCAGCCGCAACACAGGGGGCTGGAACATTCAGTACTTC. Translated, it gives CASRNTGGWNIQYF. Full variable domain (rest looked up from reference TRBV19 and TRBJ2-4): DGGITQSPKYLFRKEGQNVTLSCEQNLNHDAMYWYRQDPGQGLRLIYYSQIVNDFQKGDIAEGYSVSREKKESFPLTVTSAQKNPTAFYLCASRNTGGWNIQYFGAGTRLSVL.

This clone turned up a few times. The chain uses TRBV18 and TRBJ2-6, with 9 bases aligning to TRBD1. Unmatched junction bases numbered 5, after V lost 3 bases and J lost 2 bases. Germline V gene sequence: CDR1 KGHSH, CDR2 LQKENI. CDR3 length equals 17 residues. CDR3 nucleotide sequence: TGTGCCAGCTCACCCGGACAGGGGCGAGCTGGGGCCAACGTCCTGACTTTC. It translates to CASSPGQGRAGANVLTF.

The rearrangement links TRBV6-5 to TRBJ1-3; D remains unclear. CDR1 is MNHEY, CDR2 SVGAGI, per germline. CDR3 length: 13 residues. Trimming took 6 bases from V and 4 from J, leaving 10 bases between them. The CDR3, as DNA: TGTGCCAGCAGGACCCCGGGGGGAAACACCATATATTTT. Its translation: CASRTPGGNTIYF.

The gene calls are TRBV1 and TRBJ2-4; whether TRBD2, the table's D call, matches the DNA was not checked. TRBV1 is termed a pseudogene. This CDR3 comprises 20 residues. The CDR3 loop is CTSSHLSRGMISIAKNIQYF. As DNA, the CDR3 is TGCACCAGCAGCCACCTCTCTCGAGGTATGATTTCAATAGCCAAAAACATTCAGTACTTC.